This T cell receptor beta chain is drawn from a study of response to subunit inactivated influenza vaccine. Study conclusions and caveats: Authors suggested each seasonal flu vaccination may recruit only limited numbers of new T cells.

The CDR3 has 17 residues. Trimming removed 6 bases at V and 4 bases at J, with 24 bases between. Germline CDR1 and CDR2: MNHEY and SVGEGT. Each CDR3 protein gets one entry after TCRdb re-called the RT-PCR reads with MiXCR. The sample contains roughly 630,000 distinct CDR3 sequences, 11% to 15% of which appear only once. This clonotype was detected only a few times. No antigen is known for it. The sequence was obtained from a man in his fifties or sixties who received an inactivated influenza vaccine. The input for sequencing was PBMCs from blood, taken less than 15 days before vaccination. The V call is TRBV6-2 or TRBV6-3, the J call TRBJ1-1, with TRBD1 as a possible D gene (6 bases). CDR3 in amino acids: CASSVTGTSSVGTEAFF. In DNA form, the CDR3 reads TGTGCCAGCAGCGTAACAGGGACCTCATCCGTGGGCACTGAAGCTTTCTTT.